This paragraph covers one T cell receptor beta chain sequence. What it recognizes is unknown. CDR3 length: 13 amino acids. Germline assignment: CDR1 ENHRY and CDR2 SYGVKD. V lost 3 bases and J lost 2, with 5 bases in between. Repertoires were generated with immunoSEQ multiplex PCR, while TCRdb's copy carries only in-frame clones and drops some. This sample carries tens of thousands of clones, roughly four fifths of them seen once, and the ten largest clones take about 3%. This entry is derived from a study of T cell responses to AZD1222 COVID-19 vaccine. Study results and caveats: Unmutated variant regions reportedly attract nearly half of all spike-specific TCRs.

This chain uses TRBV10-3 with TRBJ1-5; D is ambiguous. This receptor was obtained from an adult in good health. The material was peripheral blood, obtained on day 0 of AZD1222 vaccination. CDR3 sequence (DNA): TGTGCCATCAGTGAACGAGGCAATCAGCCCCAGCATTTT. Translated: CAISERGNQPQHF.